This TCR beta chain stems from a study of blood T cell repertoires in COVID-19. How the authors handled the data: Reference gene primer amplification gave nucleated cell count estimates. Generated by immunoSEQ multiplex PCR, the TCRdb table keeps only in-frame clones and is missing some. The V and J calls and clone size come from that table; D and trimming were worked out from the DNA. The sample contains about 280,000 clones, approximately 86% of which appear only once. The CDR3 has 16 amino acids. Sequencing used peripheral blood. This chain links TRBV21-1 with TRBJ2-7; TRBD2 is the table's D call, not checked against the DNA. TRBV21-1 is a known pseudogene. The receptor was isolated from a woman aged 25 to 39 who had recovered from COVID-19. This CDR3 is CASSTGTSGSSYEQYF. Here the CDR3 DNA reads TGTGCCAGCAGCACCGGGACTAGCGGCAGCTCCTACGAGCAGTACTTC.